The entry that follows covers one T cell receptor (beta chain) sequence. Unmatched junction bases numbered 6, after V lost 6 bases and J lost 6 bases. This CDR3 has 14 amino acids. CDR1 KGHSH and CDR2 LQKENI come from the germline V gene. This sample is drawn from a study of shared clonotypes between healthy human individuals. This table comes from immunoSEQ multiplex PCR, and its TCRdb copy is limited to in-frame clones, with some not included. The repertoire includes 2,500,000 or so clones, around 92% of them detected once, and approximately 0.4% sits in the top ten. J is TRBJ1-3 and V is TRBV18; 9 bases line up with TRBD1. The sequencing input was naive CD4+ T cells from PBMCs. Specified subset: CD45RA+ positively selected. The clonotype was recovered from a man aged 18 to 35 in good health. Some clones in this sample may be carry-over from other donors' samples. The CDR3 nucleotides are TGTGCCAGCTCTCCGGGACAGGGTAAAAACACCATATATTTT. Protein product: CASSPGQGKNTIYF.